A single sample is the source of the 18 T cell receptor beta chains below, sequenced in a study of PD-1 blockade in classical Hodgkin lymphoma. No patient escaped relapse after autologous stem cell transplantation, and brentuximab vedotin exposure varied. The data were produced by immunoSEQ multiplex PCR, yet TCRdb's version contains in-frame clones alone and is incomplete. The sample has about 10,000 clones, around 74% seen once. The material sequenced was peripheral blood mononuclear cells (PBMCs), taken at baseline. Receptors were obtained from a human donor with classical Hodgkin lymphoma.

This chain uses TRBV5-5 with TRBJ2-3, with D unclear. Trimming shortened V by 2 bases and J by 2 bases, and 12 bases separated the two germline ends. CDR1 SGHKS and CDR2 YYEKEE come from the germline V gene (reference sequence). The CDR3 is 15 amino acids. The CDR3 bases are TGTGCCAGCAGCTTATCTGACTTCCCCACAGATACGCAGTATTTT. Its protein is CASSLSDFPTDTQYF.

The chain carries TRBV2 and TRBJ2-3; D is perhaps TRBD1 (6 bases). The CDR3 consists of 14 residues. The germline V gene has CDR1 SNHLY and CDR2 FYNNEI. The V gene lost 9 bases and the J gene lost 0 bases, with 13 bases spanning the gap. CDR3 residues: CASTRGGSTDTQYF. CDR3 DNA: TGTGCCAGTACACGAGGGGGTAGCACAGATACGCAGTATTTT.

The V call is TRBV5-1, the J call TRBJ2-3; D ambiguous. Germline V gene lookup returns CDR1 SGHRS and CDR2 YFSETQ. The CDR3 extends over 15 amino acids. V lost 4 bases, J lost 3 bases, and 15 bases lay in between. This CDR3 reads CASSQDPSSTDTQYF. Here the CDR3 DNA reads TGCGCCAGCAGCCAGGACCCCTCTTCTACAGATACGCAGTATTTT.

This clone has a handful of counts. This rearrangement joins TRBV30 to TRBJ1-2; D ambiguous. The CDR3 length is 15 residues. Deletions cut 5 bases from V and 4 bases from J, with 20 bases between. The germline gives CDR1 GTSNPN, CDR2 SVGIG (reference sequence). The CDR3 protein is CAWGSPRGPFYGYTF. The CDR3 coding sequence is TGTGCCTGGGGGTCCCCTCGGGGTCCTTTCTATGGCTACACCTTC.

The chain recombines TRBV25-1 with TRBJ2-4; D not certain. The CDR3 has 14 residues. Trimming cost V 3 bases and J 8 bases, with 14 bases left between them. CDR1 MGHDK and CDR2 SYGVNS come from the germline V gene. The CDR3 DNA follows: TGTGCCAGCAGTGACCCAAAAGTTTCGGACATTCAGTACTTC. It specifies CASSDPKVSDIQYF.

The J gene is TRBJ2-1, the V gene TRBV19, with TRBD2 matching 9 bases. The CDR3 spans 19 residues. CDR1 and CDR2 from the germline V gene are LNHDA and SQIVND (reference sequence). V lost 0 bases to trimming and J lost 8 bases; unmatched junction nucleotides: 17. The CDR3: CASSIDGPAGGLIEDEQFF. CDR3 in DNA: TGTGCCAGTAGTATAGACGGCCCGGCGGGGGGGCTTATAGAGGATGAGCAGTTCTTC.

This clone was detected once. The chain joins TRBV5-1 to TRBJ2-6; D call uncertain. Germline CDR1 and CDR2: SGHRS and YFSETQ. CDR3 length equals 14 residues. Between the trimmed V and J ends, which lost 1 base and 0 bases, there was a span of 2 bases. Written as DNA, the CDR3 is TGCGCCAGCAGCTTGTTCTCTGGGGCCAACGTCCTGACTTTC. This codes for CASSLFSGANVLTF.

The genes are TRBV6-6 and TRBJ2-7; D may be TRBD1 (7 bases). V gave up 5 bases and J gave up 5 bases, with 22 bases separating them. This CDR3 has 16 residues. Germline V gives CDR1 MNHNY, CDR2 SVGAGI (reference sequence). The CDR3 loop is CASSTGGGTAVDEQYF. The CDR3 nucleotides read TGTGCCAGCAGTACTGGGGGCGGGACAGCGGTCGACGAGCAGTACTTC.

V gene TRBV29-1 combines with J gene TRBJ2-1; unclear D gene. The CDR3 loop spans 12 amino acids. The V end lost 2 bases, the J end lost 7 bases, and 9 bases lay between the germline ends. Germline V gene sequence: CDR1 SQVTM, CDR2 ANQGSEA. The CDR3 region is CSVELDGNEQFF. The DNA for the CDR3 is TGCAGCGTTGAATTGGATGGGAATGAGCAGTTCTTC.

The CDR3 DNA sequence: TGTGCCAGCAGTTACTCGGGCAGGGTTAATGAAAAACTGTTTTTT. Encoded protein: CASSYSGRVNEKLFF. The gene calls are TRBV6-5 and TRBJ1-4; tentatively, D is TRBD1 (5 bases). Trimming left V 0 bases short and J 4 bases short, with 9 bases between. CDR1 and CDR2 from the germline V gene are MNHEY and SVGAGI. The CDR3 consists of 15 residues.

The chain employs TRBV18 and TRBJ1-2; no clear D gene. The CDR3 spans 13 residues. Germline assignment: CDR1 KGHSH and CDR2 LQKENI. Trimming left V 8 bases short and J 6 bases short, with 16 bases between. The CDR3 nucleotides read TGTGCCAGCGGAGCCGGGTCAGTTCATGGCTACACCTTC. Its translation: CASGAGSVHGYTF.

CDR3: CSVVLGGGQPQHF. The CDR3 nucleotides are TGCAGCGTTGTTCTGGGAGGAGGGCAGCCCCAGCATTTT. The chain links TRBV29-1 to TRBJ1-5, with D hard to call. The CDR3 has 13 residues. Germline assignment: CDR1 SQVTM and CDR2 ANQGSEA. Trimming cost V 4 bases and J 7 bases, with 14 bases left between them.

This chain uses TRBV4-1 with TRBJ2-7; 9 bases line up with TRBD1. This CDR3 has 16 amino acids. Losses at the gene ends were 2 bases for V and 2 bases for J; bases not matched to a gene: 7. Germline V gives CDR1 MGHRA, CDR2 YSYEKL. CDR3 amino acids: CASSQKQGADPYEQYF. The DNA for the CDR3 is TGCGCCAGCAGCCAAAAACAGGGGGCGGATCCCTACGAGCAGTACTTC.

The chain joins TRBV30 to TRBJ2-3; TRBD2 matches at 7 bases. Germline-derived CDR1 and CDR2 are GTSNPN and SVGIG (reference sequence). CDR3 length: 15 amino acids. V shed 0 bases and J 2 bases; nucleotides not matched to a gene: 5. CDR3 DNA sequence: TGTGCCTGGAGTGTCGGTAGCGGGCACACAGATACGCAGTATTTT. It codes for CAWSVGSGHTDTQYF.

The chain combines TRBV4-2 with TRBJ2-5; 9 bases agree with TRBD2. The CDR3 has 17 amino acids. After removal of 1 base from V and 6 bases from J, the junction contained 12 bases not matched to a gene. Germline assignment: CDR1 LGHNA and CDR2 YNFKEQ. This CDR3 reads CASSQGPGASGAKTQYF. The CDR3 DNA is TGTGCCAGCAGCCAAGGGCCCGGGGCTAGCGGGGCAAAGACCCAGTACTTC.

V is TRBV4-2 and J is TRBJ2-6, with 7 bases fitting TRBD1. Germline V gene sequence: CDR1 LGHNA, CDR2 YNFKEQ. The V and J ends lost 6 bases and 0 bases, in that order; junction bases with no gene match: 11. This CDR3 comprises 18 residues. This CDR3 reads CASSYSGTANSGANVLTF. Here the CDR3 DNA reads TGTGCCAGCAGTTATTCCGGGACAGCTAACTCTGGGGCCAACGTCCTGACTTTC.

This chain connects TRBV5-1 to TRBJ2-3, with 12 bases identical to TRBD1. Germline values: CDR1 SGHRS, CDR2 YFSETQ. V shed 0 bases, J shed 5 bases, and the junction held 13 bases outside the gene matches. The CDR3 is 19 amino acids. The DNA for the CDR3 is TGCGCCAGCAGCTTGGCTAAGGGATCGGGACAGGGGGCGGAAGATACGCAGTATTTT. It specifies CASSLAKGSGQGAEDTQYF.

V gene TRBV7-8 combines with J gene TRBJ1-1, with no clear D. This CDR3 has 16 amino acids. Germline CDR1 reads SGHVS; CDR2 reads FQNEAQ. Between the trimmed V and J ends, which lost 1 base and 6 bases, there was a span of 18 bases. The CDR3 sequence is CASSLEPRLRTSEAFF. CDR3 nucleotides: TGTGCCAGCAGCTTAGAACCCCGCCTGAGAACCTCTGAAGCTTTCTTT.